This T cell receptor beta chain was sequenced during a study of blood T cell repertoires in COVID-19. Germline V gives CDR1 SEHNR, CDR2 FQNEAQ (reference sequence). V dropped 4 bases and J dropped 6; count of bases not matched to a gene: 8. CDR3 length: 15 amino acids. Some clones are missing from TCRdb's copy, which holds only in-frame ones; the method was immunoSEQ multiplex PCR. The data show roughly 20,000 clones, about 91% seen once. This TCR was recovered from a man between 65 and 80 years old with active COVID-19. The sample consisted of peripheral blood. The chain couples TRBV7-9 to TRBJ1-2, with TRBD1 matching 10 bases. The DNA for the CDR3 is TGTGCCAGCAGCTGGGGACAGGGGTCAGCAGATGGCTACACCTTC. Protein: CASSWGQGSADGYTF.